This T cell receptor (beta chain) was identified during a study of shared clonotypes between healthy human individuals. Clones were sequenced by immunoSEQ multiplex PCR, and TCRdb holds only the in-frame ones, with some missing. Seen here are some 2,500,000 clones, roughly 93% observed once, and the top ten hold roughly 0.36%. The V gene's germline CDR1 is SGDLS and CDR2 YYNGEE. The CDR3 sequence is 17 residues long. Trimming removed 3 bases at V and 0 bases at J, with 18 bases between. This receptor was taken from a young man in good health. Some clones in this sample may be carry-over from other donors' samples. Sequencing was performed on naive CD4+ T cells from PBMCs. Subset of the sample: CD45RA+ positively selected. The chain employs TRBV9 and TRBJ1-2, with D tentatively TRBD1 (5 bases). As DNA, the CDR3 is TGTGCCAGCAGCGCCACGTGGGGACCCGGGACTAACTATGGCTACACCTTC. Translation gives CASSATWGPGTNYGYTF. The variable domain in full, completed from reference TRBV9 and TRBJ1-2, reads DSGVTQTPKHLITATGQRVTLRCSPRSGDLSVYWYQQSLDQGLQFLIQYYNGEERAKGNILERFSAQQFPDLHSELNLSSLELGDSALYFCASSATWGPGTNYGYTFGSGTRLTVV.